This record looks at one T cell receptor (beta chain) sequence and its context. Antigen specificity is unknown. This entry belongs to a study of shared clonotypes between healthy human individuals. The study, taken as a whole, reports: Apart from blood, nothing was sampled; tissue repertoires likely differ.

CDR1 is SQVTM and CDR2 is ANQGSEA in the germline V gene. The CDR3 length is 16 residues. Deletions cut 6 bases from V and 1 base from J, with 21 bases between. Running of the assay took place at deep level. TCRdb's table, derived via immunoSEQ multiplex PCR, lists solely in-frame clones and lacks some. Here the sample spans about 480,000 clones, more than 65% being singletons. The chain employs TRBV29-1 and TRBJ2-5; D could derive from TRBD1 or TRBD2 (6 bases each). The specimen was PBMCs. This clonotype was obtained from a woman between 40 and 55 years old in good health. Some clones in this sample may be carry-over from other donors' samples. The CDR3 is CSVQKGGQPAQETQYF. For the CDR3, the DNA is TGCAGCGTCCAAAAGGGGGGACAACCGGCCCAAGAGACCCAGTACTTC.